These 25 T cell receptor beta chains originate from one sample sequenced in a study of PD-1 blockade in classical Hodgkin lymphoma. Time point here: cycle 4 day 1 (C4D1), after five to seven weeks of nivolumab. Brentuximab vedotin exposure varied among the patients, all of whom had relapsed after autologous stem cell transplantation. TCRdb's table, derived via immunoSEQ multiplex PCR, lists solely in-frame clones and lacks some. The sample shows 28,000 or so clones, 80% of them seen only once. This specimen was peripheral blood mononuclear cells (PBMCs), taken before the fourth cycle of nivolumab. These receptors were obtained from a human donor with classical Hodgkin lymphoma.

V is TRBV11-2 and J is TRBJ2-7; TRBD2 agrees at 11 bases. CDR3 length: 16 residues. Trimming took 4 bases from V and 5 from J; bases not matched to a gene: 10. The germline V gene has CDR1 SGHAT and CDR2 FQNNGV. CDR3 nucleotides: TGTGCCAGCAGCTCGGAACTTACTAGCGGGAGCGACGAGCAGTACTTC. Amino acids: CASSSELTSGSDEQYF.

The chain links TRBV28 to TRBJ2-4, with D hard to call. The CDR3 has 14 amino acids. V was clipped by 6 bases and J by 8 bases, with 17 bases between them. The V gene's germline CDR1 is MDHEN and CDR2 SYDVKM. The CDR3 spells CASSSGPKEDIQYF. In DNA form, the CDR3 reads TGTGCCAGCAGCTCAGGCCCCAAGGAAGACATTCAGTACTTC.

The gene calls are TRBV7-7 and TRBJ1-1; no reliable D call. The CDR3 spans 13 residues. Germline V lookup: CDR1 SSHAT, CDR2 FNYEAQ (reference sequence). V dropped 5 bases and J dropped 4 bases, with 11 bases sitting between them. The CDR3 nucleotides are TGTGCCAGCAGCCGGTCGGTGGGCACTGAAGCTTTCTTT. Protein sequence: CASSRSVGTEAFF. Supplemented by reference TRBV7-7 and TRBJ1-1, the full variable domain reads GAGVSQSPRYKVTKRGQDVTLRCDPISSHATLYWYQQALGQGPEFLTYFNYEAQPDKSGLPSDRFSAERPEGSISTLTIQRTEQRDSAMYRCASSRSVGTEAFFGQGTRLTVV.

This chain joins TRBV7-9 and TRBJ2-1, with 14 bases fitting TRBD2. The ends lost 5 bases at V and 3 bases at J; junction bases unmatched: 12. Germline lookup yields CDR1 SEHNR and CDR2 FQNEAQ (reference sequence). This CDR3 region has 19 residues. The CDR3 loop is CASSPWTSGRSGVYNEQFF. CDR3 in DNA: TGTGCCAGCAGCCCTTGGACTAGCGGGAGGTCCGGGGTCTACAATGAGCAGTTCTTC.

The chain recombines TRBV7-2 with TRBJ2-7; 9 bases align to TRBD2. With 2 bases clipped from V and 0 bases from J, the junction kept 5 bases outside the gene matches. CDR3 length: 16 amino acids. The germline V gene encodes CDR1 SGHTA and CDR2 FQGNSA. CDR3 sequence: CASSLMGAGGSYEQYF. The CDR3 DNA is TGTGCCAGCAGCTTAATGGGAGCGGGAGGCTCCTACGAGCAGTACTTC.

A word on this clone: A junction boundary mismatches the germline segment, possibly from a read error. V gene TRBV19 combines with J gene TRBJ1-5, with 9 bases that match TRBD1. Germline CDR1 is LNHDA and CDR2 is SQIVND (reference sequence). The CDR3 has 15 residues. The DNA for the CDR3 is TGTGCCAGTAGTATGCCTACAGGGGGCCCCCAGCGCCAGCATTTT. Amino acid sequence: CASSMPTGGPQRQHF.

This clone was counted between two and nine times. CDR3 coding DNA: TGTGCCATCAGCGACAGGGGTTGGTCTGAAGCTTTCTTT. Its protein is CAISDRGWSEAFF. V gene TRBV10-3 combines with J gene TRBJ1-1; 8 bases map to TRBD1. Germline loops: CDR1 ENHRY, CDR2 SYGVKD. This CDR3 comprises 13 residues. Trimming at V came to 6 bases and at J to 6 bases, leaving 6 bases not matched to a gene.

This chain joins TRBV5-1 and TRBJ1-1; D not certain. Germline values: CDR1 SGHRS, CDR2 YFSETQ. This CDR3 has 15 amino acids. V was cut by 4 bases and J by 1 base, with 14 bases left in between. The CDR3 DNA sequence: TGCGCCAGCAGCCCCCAGAAGATTGGGAACACTGAAGCTTTCTTT. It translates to CASSPQKIGNTEAFF.

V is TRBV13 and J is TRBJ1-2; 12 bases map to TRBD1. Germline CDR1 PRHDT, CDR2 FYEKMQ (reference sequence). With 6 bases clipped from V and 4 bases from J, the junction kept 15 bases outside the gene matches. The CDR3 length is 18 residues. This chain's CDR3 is CASSQIQGTGGEFYGYTF. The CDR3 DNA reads TGTGCCAGCAGTCAAATCCAGGGGACAGGGGGCGAATTCTATGGCTACACCTTC.

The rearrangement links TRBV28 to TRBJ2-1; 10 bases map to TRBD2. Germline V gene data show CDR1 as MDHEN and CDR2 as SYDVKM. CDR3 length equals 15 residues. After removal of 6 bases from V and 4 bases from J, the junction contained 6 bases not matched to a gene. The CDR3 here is CASSPILAGYNEQFF. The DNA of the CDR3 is TGTGCCAGCAGCCCTATACTAGCGGGGTACAATGAGCAGTTCTTC.

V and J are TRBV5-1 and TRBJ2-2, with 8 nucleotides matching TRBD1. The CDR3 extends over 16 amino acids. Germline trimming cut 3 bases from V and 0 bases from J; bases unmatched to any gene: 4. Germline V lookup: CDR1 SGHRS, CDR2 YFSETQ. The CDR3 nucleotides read TGCGCCAGCAGCTCGCGGGACAGGTCGAACACCGGGGAGCTGTTTTTT. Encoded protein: CASSSRDRSNTGELFF. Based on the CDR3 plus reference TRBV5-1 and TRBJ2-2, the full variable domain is KAGVTQTPRYLIKTRGQQVTLSCSPISGHRSVSWYQQTPGQGLQFLFEYFSETQRNKGNFPGRFSGRQFSNSRSEMNVSTLELGDSALYLCASSSRDRSNTGELFFGEGSRLTVL.

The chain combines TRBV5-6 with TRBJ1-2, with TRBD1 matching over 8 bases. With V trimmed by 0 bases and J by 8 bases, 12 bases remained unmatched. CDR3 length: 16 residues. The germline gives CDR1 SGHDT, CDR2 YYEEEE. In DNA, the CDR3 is TGTGCCAGCAGCTTGGGGGATCCGGGACAGGCTGGCGGCTACACCTTC. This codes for CASSLGDPGQAGGYTF.

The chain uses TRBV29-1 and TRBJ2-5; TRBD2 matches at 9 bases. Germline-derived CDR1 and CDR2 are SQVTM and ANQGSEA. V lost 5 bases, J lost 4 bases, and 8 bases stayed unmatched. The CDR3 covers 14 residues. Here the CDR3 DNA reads TGCAGCGTTATAGGCGGGAGGGCCCGAGAGACCCAGTACTTC. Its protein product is CSVIGGRARETQYF.

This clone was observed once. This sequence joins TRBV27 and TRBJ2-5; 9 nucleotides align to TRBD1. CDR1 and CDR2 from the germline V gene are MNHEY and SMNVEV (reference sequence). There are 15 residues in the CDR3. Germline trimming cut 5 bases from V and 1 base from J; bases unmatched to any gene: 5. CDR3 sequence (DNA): TGTGCCAGCAGTGCTTGGACAGGGGTCCAAGAGACCCAGTACTTC. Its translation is CASSAWTGVQETQYF.

Here the CDR3 reads CASSPFLASSDYGYTF. The CDR3 DNA sequence: TGTGCCAGCTCCCCCTTCTTGGCCTCTTCCGACTATGGCTACACCTTC. The chain uses TRBV18 and TRBJ1-2, with no clear D. V was pared by 6 bases and J by 3 bases, with 20 bases between. Germline V gene sequence: CDR1 KGHSH, CDR2 LQKENI. The CDR3 covers 16 residues.

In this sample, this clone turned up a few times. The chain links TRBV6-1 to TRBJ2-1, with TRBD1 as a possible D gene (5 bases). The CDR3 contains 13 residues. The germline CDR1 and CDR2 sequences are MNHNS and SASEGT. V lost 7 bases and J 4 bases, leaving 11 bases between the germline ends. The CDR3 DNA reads TGTGCCAGCAAAGTAGGGGCGTACAATGAGCAGTTCTTC. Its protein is CASKVGAYNEQFF.

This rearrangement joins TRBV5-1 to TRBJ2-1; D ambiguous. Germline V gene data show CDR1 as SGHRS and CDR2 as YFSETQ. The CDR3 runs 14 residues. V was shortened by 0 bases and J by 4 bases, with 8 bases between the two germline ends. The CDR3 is CASSLGDLYNEQFF. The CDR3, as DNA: TGCGCCAGCAGCTTGGGGGATCTTTACAATGAGCAGTTCTTC.

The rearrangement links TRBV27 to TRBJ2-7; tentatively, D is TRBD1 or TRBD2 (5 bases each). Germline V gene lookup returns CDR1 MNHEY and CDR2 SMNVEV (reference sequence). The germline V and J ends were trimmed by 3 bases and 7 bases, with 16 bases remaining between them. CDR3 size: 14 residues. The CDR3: CASSLRGEGGEQYF. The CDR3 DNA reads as TGTGCCAGCAGTTTGAGAGGGGAAGGCGGTGAGCAGTACTTC.

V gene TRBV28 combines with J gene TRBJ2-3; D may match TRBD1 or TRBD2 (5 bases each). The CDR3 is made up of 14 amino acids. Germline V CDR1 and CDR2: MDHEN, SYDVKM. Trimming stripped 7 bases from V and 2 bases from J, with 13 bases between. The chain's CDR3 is CASTSPGPTDTQYF. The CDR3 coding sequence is TGTGCCAGCACCAGCCCGGGGCCCACAGATACGCAGTATTTT.

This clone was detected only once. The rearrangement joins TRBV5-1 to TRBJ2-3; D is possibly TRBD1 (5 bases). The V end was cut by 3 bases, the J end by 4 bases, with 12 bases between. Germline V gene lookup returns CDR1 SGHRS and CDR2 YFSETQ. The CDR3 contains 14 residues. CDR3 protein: CASSWGSGSDTQYF. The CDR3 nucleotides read TGCGCCAGCAGCTGGGGCTCAGGGTCAGATACGCAGTATTTT.

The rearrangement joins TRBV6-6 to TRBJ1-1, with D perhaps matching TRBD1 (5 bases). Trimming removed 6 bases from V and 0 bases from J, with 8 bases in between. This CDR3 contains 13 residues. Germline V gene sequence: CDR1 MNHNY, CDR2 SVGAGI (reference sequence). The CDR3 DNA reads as TGTGCCAGCAGCACAGGAATGAACACTGAAGCTTTCTTT. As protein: CASSTGMNTEAFF.

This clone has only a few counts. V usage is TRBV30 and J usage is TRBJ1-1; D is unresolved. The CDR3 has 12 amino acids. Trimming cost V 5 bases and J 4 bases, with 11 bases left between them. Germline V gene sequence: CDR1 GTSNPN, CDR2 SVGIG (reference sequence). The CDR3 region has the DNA TGTGCCTGGTCTAGTGTGGGCACTGAAGCTTTCTTT. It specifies CAWSSVGTEAFF.

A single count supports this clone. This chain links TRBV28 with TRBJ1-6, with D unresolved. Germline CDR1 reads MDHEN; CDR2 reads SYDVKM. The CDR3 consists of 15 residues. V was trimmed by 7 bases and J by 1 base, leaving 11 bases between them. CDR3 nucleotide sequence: TGTGCCAGCATAGAGGGAGGGTCCTATAATTCACCCCTCCACTTT. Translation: CASIEGGSYNSPLHF.

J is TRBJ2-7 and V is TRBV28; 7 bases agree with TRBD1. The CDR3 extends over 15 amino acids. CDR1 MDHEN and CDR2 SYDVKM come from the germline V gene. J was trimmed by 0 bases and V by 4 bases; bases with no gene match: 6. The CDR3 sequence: CASSSGQAISYEQYF. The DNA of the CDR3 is TGTGCCAGCAGTTCTGGACAGGCTATCTCCTACGAGCAGTACTTC.

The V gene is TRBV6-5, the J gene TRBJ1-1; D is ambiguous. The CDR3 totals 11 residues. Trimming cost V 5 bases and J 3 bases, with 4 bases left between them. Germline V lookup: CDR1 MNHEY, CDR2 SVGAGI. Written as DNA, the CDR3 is TGTGCCAGCAGTCCTTACACTGAAGCTTTCTTT. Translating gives CASSPYTEAFF.